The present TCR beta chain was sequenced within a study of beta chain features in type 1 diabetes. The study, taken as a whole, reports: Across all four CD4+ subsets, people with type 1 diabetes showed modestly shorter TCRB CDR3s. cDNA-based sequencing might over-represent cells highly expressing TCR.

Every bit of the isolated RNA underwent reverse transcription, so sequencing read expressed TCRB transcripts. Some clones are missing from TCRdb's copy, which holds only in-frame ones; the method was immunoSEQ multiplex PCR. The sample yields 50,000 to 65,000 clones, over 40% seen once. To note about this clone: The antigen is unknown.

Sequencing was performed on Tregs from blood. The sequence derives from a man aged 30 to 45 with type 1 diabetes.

CDR3 DNA sequence: TGTGCCAGCAGCGCCGACGAGGATTCAAGCCCCCAGCATTTT. Translation: CASSADEDSSPQHF. The V call is TRBV5-7, the J call TRBJ1-5; the D is unclear. TRBV5-7 is filed as an ORF, its function uncertain. The CDR3 extends over 14 amino acids. The V and J ends lost 4 bases and 10 bases respectively, with 18 bases between them.